The 18 T cell receptor beta chains given below trace back to one sample, sequenced in a study of cytomegalovirus exposure and HLA in healthy donors. Amplification used 60 Vbeta primers and 13 Jbeta primers. Here immunoSEQ multiplex PCR was the method, and the copy in TCRdb shows in-frame clones only, minus some. Among approximately 130,000 clones listed, just over 75% were seen once. Input material: PBMCs. Source of these receptors: a woman aged 45-65 years in good health and CMV-seronegative.

The V and J genes are TRBV2 and TRBJ2-6; no clear D. From germline, CDR1 is SNHLY and CDR2 FYNNEI. This CDR3 spans 15 amino acids. V was clipped by 2 bases and J by 0 bases, with 5 bases between them. Written as DNA, the CDR3 is TGTGCCAGCAGTGAAATCTTCTCTGGGGCCAACGTCCTGACTTTC. Protein product: CASSEIFSGANVLTF.

The gene calls are TRBV19 and TRBJ1-6; D gene uncertain. Trimming cost V 3 bases and J 10 bases, with 22 bases left between them. Germline V gives CDR1 LNHDA, CDR2 SQIVND (reference sequence). The CDR3 is made up of 17 amino acids. The CDR3, as DNA: TGTGCCAGTAGTATTGCCCGCGGGAAACAGCTCCCATCACCCCTCCACTTT. Protein product: CASSIARGKQLPSPLHF.

The V call is TRBV4-3, the J call TRBJ1-2; 9 bases are shared with TRBD1. Unmatched junction bases numbered 14, after V lost 4 bases and J lost 5 bases. CDR1 LGHNA and CDR2 YSLEER come from the germline V gene. CDR3 length: 17 residues. The CDR3 DNA reads TGCGCCAGCAGCCTCCTAGGGGGGACAGGGAAAAATTATGGCTACACCTTC. This codes for CASSLLGGTGKNYGYTF.

The chain links TRBV4-3 to TRBJ2-1; 7 bases align to TRBD1. CDR1 and CDR2 from the germline V gene are LGHNA and YSLEER. The CDR3 length is 15 residues. V was clipped by 1 base and J by 8 bases; unmatched bases: 8. CDR3 DNA: TGCGCCAGCAGCCAAGGAGGGACAGTGACCTATGAGCAGTTCTTC. It encodes CASSQGGTVTYEQFF.

The chain recombines TRBV7-9 with TRBJ1-1; tentatively, D is TRBD1 (6 bases). Germline V lookup: CDR1 SEHNR, CDR2 FQNEAQ (reference sequence). The CDR3 length is 13 residues. Trimming removed 5 bases at V and 5 bases at J, with 12 bases between. CDR3 in amino acids: CASSIDRLTEAFF. The CDR3 DNA reads TGTGCCAGCAGCATCGACAGGTTGACTGAAGCTTTCTTT. Filled out from reference TRBV7-9 and TRBJ1-1, the complete variable domain reads DTGVSQNPRHKITKRGQNVTFRCDPISEHNRLYWYRQTLGQGPEFLTYFQNEAQLEKSRLLSDRFSAERPKGSFSTLEIQRTEQGDSAMYLCASSIDRLTEAFFGQGTRLTVV.

This clone was counted a few times. The V call is TRBV19, the J call TRBJ1-5, with 7 bases lining up with TRBD1. Germline lookup yields CDR1 LNHDA and CDR2 SQIVND (reference sequence). Trimming at V came to 9 bases and at J to 0 bases, leaving 11 bases not matched to a gene. The CDR3 extends over 16 amino acids. This CDR3 is CASSPGQVSSNQPQHF. The CDR3 nucleotides read TGTGCCAGCTCACCAGGACAGGTCAGTAGCAATCAGCCCCAGCATTTT.

This sequence joins TRBV19 and TRBJ1-1; a possible D gene is TRBD1 (5 bases). The CDR3 sequence is 15 residues long. Germline V gene sequence: CDR1 LNHDA, CDR2 SQIVND (reference sequence). The V end was cut by 0 bases, the J end by 2 bases, with 10 bases between. The CDR3 nucleotides are TGTGCCAGTAGTATAGAACAGACAGTTAACACTGAAGCTTTCTTT. Translating it yields CASSIEQTVNTEAFF.

The V and J genes are TRBV11-2 and TRBJ2-2; 7 nucleotides line up with TRBD1. V shed 1 base, J shed 5 bases, and the junction held 4 bases outside the gene matches. The CDR3 runs to 15 residues. Germline-derived CDR1 and CDR2 are SGHAT and FQNNGV. CDR3 sequence (DNA): TGTGCCAGCAGCTTAGTTACAGGGGTTACCGGGGAGCTGTTTTTT. Amino acid sequence: CASSLVTGVTGELFF.

The rearrangement links TRBV11-1 to TRBJ2-7, with 7 bases fitting TRBD2. There are 16 residues in the CDR3. The V segment lost 5 bases and the J segment 6 bases; nucleotides outside the gene matches: 16. Germline CDR1 is SGHAT and CDR2 is FQDESV (reference sequence). This CDR3 is CASSLSGYPGVVEQYF. The CDR3 nucleotides are TGTGCCAGCAGCCTTAGCGGGTACCCGGGAGTGGTCGAGCAGTACTTC. Using reference TRBV11-1 and TRBJ2-7 for the parts outside the CDR3, the full variable domain is EAEVAQSPRYKITEKSQAVAFWCDPISGHATLYWYRQILGQGPELLVQFQDESVVDDSQLPKDRFSAERLKGVDSTLKIQPAELGDSAMYLCASSLSGYPGVVEQYFGPGTRLTVT.

The genes are TRBV13 and TRBJ2-2; 7 nucleotides match TRBD1. The junction had 7 bases not matched to a gene; V was cut back by 5 bases and J by 7 bases. CDR3 size: 14 residues. Germline V CDR1 and CDR2: PRHDT, FYEKMQ (reference sequence). The CDR3 DNA sequence: TGTGCCAGCAGCCCCACAGGGGATGACGGGGAGCTGTTTTTT. It codes for CASSPTGDDGELFF.

The chain is built from TRBV19 and TRBJ2-5; D is perhaps TRBD1 (6 bases). Trimming shortened V by 9 bases and J by 0 bases, and 14 bases separated the two germline ends. Germline values: CDR1 LNHDA, CDR2 SQIVND (reference sequence). This CDR3 comprises 14 residues. In DNA, the CDR3 is TGTGCCAGCCGAGCAGGGGAGTACCAAGAGACCCAGTACTTC. Amino acids: CASRAGEYQETQYF.

This clone showed up just once. The chain recombines TRBV9 with TRBJ2-7; TRBD2 is a possible D gene (6 bases). The CDR3 length is 16 residues. Germline V gene sequence: CDR1 SGDLS, CDR2 YYNGEE. The V and J ends lost 0 bases and 2 bases respectively, with 15 bases between them. The CDR3: CASSVVASAYTYEQYF. In DNA form, the CDR3 reads TGTGCCAGCAGCGTAGTGGCTAGCGCTTATACCTACGAGCAGTACTTC.

CDR3 region: CASSYGTSRDEQFF. DNA for the CDR3: TGTGCCAGCAGTTACGGGACTAGCCGCGATGAGCAGTTCTTC. V and J are TRBV6-5 and TRBJ2-1; TRBD2 agrees at 9 bases. The CDR3 spans 14 residues. J lost 8 bases, V lost 2 bases, and 4 bases had no gene match. Germline CDR1 reads MNHEY; CDR2 reads SVGAGI.

V and J are TRBV5-6 and TRBJ1-1; a possible D gene is TRBD1 (6 bases). The length of the CDR3 is 15 residues. The germline gives CDR1 SGHDT, CDR2 YYEEEE. V was shortened by 3 bases and J by 5 bases, with 17 bases between the two germline ends. DNA for the CDR3: TGTGCCAGCAGCTCAGGGGTCGGCGGCGGGACTGAAGCTTTCTTT. Translation: CASSSGVGGGTEAFF.

V is TRBV27 and J is TRBJ2-7, with D possibly matching TRBD1 (7 bases). This CDR3 is built from 14 residues. Per germline, CDR1 MNHEY and CDR2 SMNVEV (reference sequence). With 3 bases removed from V and 4 bases from J, the gap between germline ends came to 13 bases. For the CDR3, the DNA is TGTGCCAGCAGTTTGGCGGGACAGAGTTACGAGCAGTACGTC. Translated, it gives CASSLAGQSYEQYV.

The gene calls are TRBV6-5 and TRBJ2-1; 10 nucleotides align to TRBD2. The CDR3 totals 15 residues. The J segment lost 8 bases and the V segment lost 4 bases, leaving 8 bases of the junction unmatched. From germline, CDR1 is MNHEY and CDR2 SVGAGI. The CDR3 spells CASSWSGRAGDEQFF. Here the CDR3 DNA reads TGTGCCAGCAGTTGGAGCGGGAGGGCCGGGGATGAGCAGTTCTTC.

The rearrangement links TRBV6-1 to TRBJ1-3; 9 nucleotides align to TRBD1. Germline CDR1 MNHNS, CDR2 SASEGT. The V and J ends lost 0 bases and 5 bases, in that order; junction bases with no gene match: 5. This CDR3 has 16 amino acids. The CDR3 sequence is CASSEASGQGRNTIYF. The CDR3 bases are TGTGCCAGCAGTGAAGCGTCGGGACAGGGCAGAAACACCATATATTTT.

This clone occurred once. V usage is TRBV27 and J usage is TRBJ1-2; D not resolved. Germline V CDR1 and CDR2: MNHEY, SMNVEV (reference sequence). The CDR3 contains 15 residues. Trimming took off 0 bases at V and 3 bases at J, with 11 bases between the two ends. The CDR3 reads CASSLSQASYYGYTF. Written as DNA, the CDR3 is TGTGCCAGCAGTTTATCGCAGGCCTCCTACTATGGCTACACCTTC.